This TCR beta chain was identified during a study of blood T cell repertoires in COVID-19 (dated by TCRdb to about 2020). Broadly, across the study: Collaborator samples came from the United States, Italy and Spain and covered acute and convalescent phases of COVID-19. The repertoires were released in a freely available public database intended as a resource for research on the immune response to SARS-CoV-2. The prospective study material was composed of cDNA or gDNA derived from T cells, B-cell-depleted T cells, or PBMCs. Subjects who had been exposed to COVID-19, were actively infected with it, or had recovered from it provided the deeply sampled blood TCRbeta repertoires that made up the dataset. Nearly every sample came with metadata listing a de-identified subject ID, COVID-19 status, age in years and sex. Where HLA class I and class II types were available, the types were taken from metadata supplied by the sample provider, not from assay-based typing. Samples were obtained from the ongoing ImmuneRACE study (first 160 participants) and from about 1,300 subjects provided by 6 global collaborators.

Here is what the overall study found, with its caveats: The amount of clinical and demographic metadata varied by source and participant and was provided uncurated.

One collaborating source in Seattle enrolled patients during active infection and followed them longitudinally through the course of disease. Collaborating institutions collected whole blood in K2EDTA tubes following their own protocols. For TCRbeta analysis, collaborators shipped samples as frozen whole blood, isolated PBMCs, or DNA extracted from either of those sample types. As regards this clone: The antigen this receptor binds is unknown. Base qualities are missing; no much larger clone stands one base away.

TCRbeta CDR3 regions were amplified from genomic DNA using the immunoSEQ Assay, a bias-controlled multiplex PCR. The paper's processing steps were these. Nucleated cell counts per sample were estimated from amplification of reference gene primers within the assay. To quantify the absolute abundance of each unique TCRbeta CDR3 rearrangement, sequence reads were collapsed and filtered. Productive Simpson clonality was computed per sample as the square root of Simpson's diversity index over productive rearrangements. TCRdb retrieved this table from immuneACCESS and kept in-frame rearrangements only. Not all clones are present; in checked studies, unresolved V genes account for under half, and no reason is known for the remainder. V and J calls and clone size are as listed in that table; D and trimming were resolved from the DNA. The sample profile shows 45,000 to 60,000 clones; roughly 84% of them were found once. In total, the top ten clones hold approximately 10% of the sample.

The germline V gene (reference sequence) gives CDR1 as LGHDT and CDR2 as YNNKEL. The germline V and J ends show losses of 0 bases and 7 bases respectively, and no gene match explains 5 bases of the junction. Reading from cysteine to phenylalanine, the CDR3 counts 15 amino acids. Left in the record is the CDR3 DNA by itself, 45 bases read in frame from the first base. The V and J segments used are TRBV3-1 (or the pseudogene TRBV3-2) and TRBJ1-5, and 8 junctional nucleotides match TRBD1. The specimen sequenced was peripheral blood. The sequence was obtained from a man older than 75 with COVID-19, enrolled during active disease. The DNA is as follows: TGTGCCAGCAGCCAAGAGGGGACAGGAGGACAGCCCCAGCATTTT. It is translated as CASSQEGTGGQPQHF.